This is a list of T cell receptor beta chains from one sample in a study of blood T cell repertoires in COVID-19. Profiled with immunoSEQ multiplex PCR; TCRdb holds only in-frame clones, not every one. The table shows about 130,000 clones, with approximately 74% occurring only once. Sequencing was performed on peripheral blood. These receptors were obtained from a woman in her sixties or seventies with acute or convalescent COVID-19. Both conserved end residues are part of each CDR3. Each record gives: clone size, D gene, V gene, J gene, CDR3 protein, CDR3 DNA. The D gene is left open where the match is weak. The size field is filled for only some rows; it gives once, few, many or a size class.

NA	TRBD1	TRBV23-1	TRBJ1-2	CASSRYAGQVYGYTF	TGCGCCAGCAGTCGTTACGCCGGACAGGTCTATGGCTACACCTTC
few	NA	TRBV18	TRBJ1-1	CASSPVGQGEAFF	TGTGCCAGCTCACCAGTTGGGCAGGGCGAAGCTTTCTTT
NA	TRBD1	TRBV7-8	TRBJ2-7	CASRWDRRDEQYF	TGTGCCAGCAGGTGGGACAGGCGGGACGAGCAGTACTTC
few	TRBD1	TRBV3-1/TRBV3-2	TRBJ1-3	CASRHGQGENTIYF	TGTGCCAGCAGACACGGACAGGGTGAAAACACCATATATTTT
NA	TRBD1	TRBV7-2	TRBJ2-3	CASSFVGQGTDTQYF	TGTGCCAGCAGCTTCGTGGGACAGGGCACAGATACGCAGTATTTT
NA	NA	TRBV5-4	TRBJ1-2	CASSFYQEGYTF	TGTGCCAGCAGCTTTTATCAAGAGGGCTACACCTTC
NA	NA	TRBV6-6	TRBJ2-5	CASSYSAGLETQYF	TGTGCCAGCAGTTACTCGGCTGGACTAGAGACCCAGTACTTC
NA	TRBD1	TRBV7-2	TRBJ2-7	CASSPGQGAYEQYF	TGTGCCAGCAGCCCGGGACAGGGGGCTTACGAGCAGTACTTC
NA	NA	TRBV27	TRBJ1-5	CASRSRGGIGQPQHF	TGTGCCAGCAGATCACGGGGGGGGATCGGTCAGCCCCAGCATTTT
NA	NA	TRBV5-5	TRBJ2-1	CASSLGGGAFSYNEQFF	TGTGCCAGCAGCTTGGGTGGAGGGGCCTTCTCCTACAATGAGCAGTTCTTC
NA	NA	TRBV5-1	TRBJ2-2	CASSSHTNTGELFF	TGCGCCAGCAGCTCCCACACGAACACCGGGGAGCTGTTTTTT
NA	TRBD1	TRBV5-5	TRBJ1-4	CASSHYPGQAEKLFF	TGTGCCAGCAGCCACTATCCGGGACAGGCAGAAAAACTGTTTTTT
few	NA	TRBV5-1	TRBJ1-4	CASSLAMGREEKLFF	TGCGCCAGCAGCTTAGCTATGGGGAGAGAGGAAAAACTGTTTTTT
NA	TRBD1	TRBV4-1	TRBJ1-3	CASSQGTGTGAGNTIYF	TGCGCCAGCAGCCAGGGGACCGGGACAGGGGCTGGAAACACCATATATTTT
NA	TRBD2	TRBV7-6	TRBJ2-1	CASSLHRLAANEQFF	TGTGCCAGCAGCTTGCACCGGCTAGCGGCCAATGAGCAGTTCTTC
NA	TRBD2	TRBV6-6	TRBJ2-5	CASSAPGLAGSDQYF	TGTGCCAGCAGCGCCCCGGGACTAGCAGGATCGGACCAGTACTTC
once	NA	TRBV7-6	TRBJ1-3	CASSLGLGNTIYF	TGTGCCAGCAGCTTAGGACTTGGAAACACCATATATTTT
NA	NA	TRBV19	TRBJ2-5	CASSPGIRETQYF	TGTGCCAGTAGTCCAGGAATAAGAGAGACCCAGTACTTC
NA	NA	TRBV7-9	TRBJ1-1	CASSGGYNTEAFF	TGTGCCAGCAGCGGGGGGTACAACACTGAAGCTTTCTTT
NA	NA	TRBV9	TRBJ1-2	CASRTGIGGYTF	TGTGCCAGCAGAACAGGGATCGGCGGCTACACCTTC
few	NA	TRBV5-1	TRBJ2-1	CASSLVPQGVGDEQFF	TGCGCCAGCAGCTTGGTCCCCCAAGGGGTGGGTGATGAGCAGTTCTTC
NA	TRBD1	TRBV28	TRBJ1-1	CASRQWTGIEAFF	TGTGCCAGCAGGCAATGGACAGGAATTGAAGCTTTCTTT
NA	TRBD1	TRBV5-1	TRBJ1-2	CASSITGTDGYTF	TGCGCCAGCAGCATTACCGGGACAGATGGCTACACCTTC
NA	TRBD1	TRBV4-1	TRBJ1-2	CASSSPTGTYGYTF	TGCGCCAGCAGCTCCCCGACAGGGACCTATGGCTACACCTTC
NA	NA	TRBV5-1	TRBJ2-2	CASGQEWRGNTGELFF	TGCGCCAGCGGCCAAGAATGGAGGGGGAACACCGGGGAGCTGTTTTTT
NA	NA	TRBV5-5	TRBJ2-1	CASSLARGEQFF	TGTGCCAGCAGCTTGGCCCGGGGTGAGCAGTTCTTC
NA	NA	TRBV28	TRBJ1-5	CASTWRAGQPQHF	TGTGCCAGCACCTGGCGAGCGGGGCAGCCCCAGCATTTT
NA	TRBD2	TRBV4-1	TRBJ2-1	CASSQGATGLGSNEQFF	TGCGCCAGCAGCCAAGGCGCGACGGGACTAGGGTCCAATGAGCAGTTCTTC
few	TRBD1	TRBV6-5	TRBJ1-5	CASTGGRAYQPQHF	TGTGCCAGCACAGGGGGCAGGGCGTATCAGCCCCAGCATTTT
NA	NA	TRBV5-4	TRBJ1-2	CASSSWTDGYTF	TGTGCCAGCAGCTCTTGGACAGATGGCTACACCTTC
NA	NA	TRBV13	TRBJ2-2	CASSPRTGELFF	TGTGCCAGCAGCCCTAGAACCGGGGAGCTGTTTTTT
NA	NA	TRBV25-1	TRBJ1-4	CASSRDDRTRGGKLFF	TGTGCCAGCAGCCGGGACGACCGAACGAGAGGGGGAAAACTGTTTTTT
few	NA	TRBV7-9	TRBJ1-2	CASSLSGGYTF	TGTGCCAGCAGCTTAAGCGGTGGCTACACCTTC
NA	NA	TRBV11-3	TRBJ2-1	CASSLQGLYNEQFF	TGTGCCAGCAGCTTGCAGGGGCTCTACAATGAGCAGTTCTTC
once	TRBD1	TRBV5-5	TRBJ2-2	CASSSGQVLGTGELFF	TGTGCCAGCAGCTCCGGACAGGTCCTTGGAACCGGGGAGCTGTTTTTT
NA	NA	TRBV6-5	TRBJ1-2	CASIRQAQSGGYTF	TGTGCCAGCATCCGACAGGCGCAATCGGGAGGATACACCTTC
NA	NA	TRBV10-3	TRBJ1-1	CAIAPAVGDTEAFF	TGTGCCATCGCCCCCGCAGTAGGGGACACTGAAGCTTTCTTT
NA	NA	TRBV10-3	TRBJ1-2	CATRGSSNYGYTF	TGTGCCACTCGCGGGTCTTCTAACTATGGCTACACCTTC
NA	NA	TRBV5-1	TRBJ2-2	CASSLLADNTGELFF	TGCGCCAGCAGCTTGTTAGCGGATAACACCGGGGAGCTGTTTTTT
NA	TRBD1	TRBV5-6	TRBJ1-3	CASSRQGTGNTIYF	TGTGCCAGCAGCCGACAGGGCACTGGAAACACCATATATTTT
NA	TRBD1	TRBV19	TRBJ2-7	CASSTGTDVQYF	TGTGCCAGTAGTACGGGGACAGACGTGCAGTACTTC